These 25 T cell receptor beta chains were sequenced from one sample in a study of blood T cell repertoires in COVID-19. Profiling relied on immunoSEQ multiplex PCR, and the TCRdb table lists in-frame clones only, not all of them. Of a few hundred thousand clones in the sample, roughly nine tenths were seen once. The sequenced sample consisted of PBMCs or T cells enriched from blood (not recorded which). These receptors were obtained from a human donor in a cohort exposed to, infected with or recovered from COVID-19 (not recorded which). The donor label of this sample is uncertain.

The rearrangement links TRBV29-1 to TRBJ2-1, with a possible D match to TRBD1 (6 bases). Germline V CDR1 and CDR2: SQVTM, ANQGSEA. The CDR3 runs to 14 residues. Trimming pared 4 bases from V and 0 bases from J, leaving 10 bases between. CDR3 in DNA: TGCAGCGTTGGTCAGGGGCACTCCTACAATGAGCAGTTCTTC. Its protein is CSVGQGHSYNEQFF.

The chain is built from TRBV7-2 and TRBJ2-3; 7 bases fit TRBD2. J was trimmed by 6 bases and V by 2 bases; bases with no gene match: 11. Germline V CDR1 and CDR2: SGHTA, FQGNSA. CDR3 size: 16 residues. The CDR3 sequence: CASSLSARTRGDTQYF. CDR3 in DNA: TGTGCCAGCAGCTTATCGGCGAGAACGCGGGGGGATACGCAGTATTTT.

This chain links TRBV2 with TRBJ1-2, with 7 bases fitting TRBD1. From germline, CDR1 is SNHLY and CDR2 FYNNEI. The junction had 8 bases not matched to a gene; V was cut back by 4 bases and J by 6 bases. This CDR3 comprises 14 residues. DNA of the CDR3: TGTGCCAGCAGTGCCGGGACAGCGGTAAATGGCTACACCTTC. Encoded protein: CASSAGTAVNGYTF.

The chain combines TRBV4-1 with TRBJ1-2, with 10 bases identical to TRBD1. V was clipped by 2 bases and J by 3 bases; unmatched bases: 6. The germline gives CDR1 MGHRA, CDR2 YSYEKL. The CDR3 contains 16 residues. CDR3 bases: TGCGCCAGCAGCCAACGAACGGGACAGGGGTACTATGGCTACACCTTC. Its protein product is CASSQRTGQGYYGYTF.

The chain uses TRBV6-5 and TRBJ1-1, with 7 bases matching TRBD1. The ends lost 4 bases at V and 1 base at J; junction bases unmatched: 9. The germline V gene encodes CDR1 MNHEY and CDR2 SVGAGI. The CDR3 extends over 16 amino acids. As DNA, the CDR3 is TGTGCCAGCAGTTCCGTGGATTGGACAGGGAACACTGAAGCTTTCTTT. This gives the protein CASSSVDWTGNTEAFF.

V usage is TRBV3-1 (or the pseudogene TRBV3-2) and J usage is TRBJ2-5; 12 bases line up with TRBD2. The CDR3 is 23 amino acids. Unmatched junction bases numbered 24, after V lost 0 bases and J lost 4 bases. CDR1 and CDR2 (germline): LGHDT, YNNKEL (reference sequence). CDR3 loop: CASSQDEIINLASGGDLSETQYF. For the CDR3, the DNA is TGTGCCAGCAGCCAAGACGAAATAATAAATTTGGCTAGCGGGGGGGACCTTTCAGAGACCCAGTACTTC.

V and J are TRBV7-8 and TRBJ1-1, with 7 bases that match TRBD1. CDR3 length equals 12 residues. Trimming removed 5 bases from V and 8 bases from J; junction bases left unmatched: 5. Germline V CDR1 and CDR2: SGHVS, FQNEAQ. The CDR3 protein is CASSNDRVEAFF. CDR3 nucleotide sequence: TGTGCCAGCAGCAACGACAGGGTCGAAGCTTTCTTT.

The chain employs TRBV18 and TRBJ1-2, with TRBD1 matching over 7 bases. Germline V gene sequence: CDR1 KGHSH, CDR2 LQKENI. V shed 3 bases, J shed 0 bases, and the junction held 4 bases outside the gene matches. This CDR3 contains 15 residues. In DNA, the CDR3 is TGTGCCAGCTCACCCCGACAGGGAGCTAACTATGGCTACACCTTC. Its translation: CASSPRQGANYGYTF.

This chain joins TRBV6-5 and TRBJ1-2; D gene unclear. This CDR3 contains 14 residues. V was trimmed by 0 bases and J by 4 bases, leaving 9 bases between them. CDR1 and CDR2 (germline): MNHEY, SVGAGI. Here the CDR3 DNA reads TGTGCCAGCAGTTACTCTCCAGAACCCTATGGCTACACCTTC. This codes for CASSYSPEPYGYTF.

The J gene is TRBJ2-2, the V gene TRBV5-1; 10 nucleotides agree with TRBD2. Germline lookup yields CDR1 SGHRS and CDR2 YFSETQ. The CDR3 covers 16 residues. V lost 4 bases, J lost 7 bases, and 10 bases stayed unmatched. CDR3 coding DNA: TGCGCCAGCAGCCCAGGACTAGCGGATCTCCACGGGGAGCTGTTTTTT. Encoded protein: CASSPGLADLHGELFF.

The gene calls are TRBV6-1 and TRBJ2-3, with D possibly matching TRBD2 (6 bases). The CDR3 has 15 residues. V lost 1 base to trimming and J lost 4 bases, with 12 bases between them. The germline V gene has CDR1 MNHNS and CDR2 SASEGT. CDR3 sequence: CASSEGGGVADTQYF. The CDR3 DNA sequence: TGTGCCAGCAGTGAAGGAGGCGGGGTGGCAGATACGCAGTATTTT.

The chain employs TRBV29-1 and TRBJ2-5; TRBD2 matches at 9 bases. The CDR3 totals 16 residues. The V gene's germline CDR1 is SQVTM and CDR2 ANQGSEA. Trimming removed 2 bases from V and 5 bases from J; junction bases left unmatched: 12. The CDR3 DNA is TGCAGCGTTGAATCGGCGACTAGCGGAAGGGGCGAGACCCAGTACTTC. This codes for CSVESATSGRGETQYF.

The chain is built from TRBV7-9 and TRBJ1-4; the match to TRBD1 covers 9 bases. There are 14 residues in the CDR3. Losses at the gene ends were 5 bases for V and 8 bases for J; bases not matched to a gene: 6. CDR1 SEHNR and CDR2 FQNEAQ come from the germline V gene (reference sequence). In DNA form, the CDR3 reads TGTGCCAGCAGCGGAGGACAGGGGACGGAAAAACTGTTTTTT. Protein product: CASSGGQGTEKLFF.

The rearrangement uses TRBV19 and TRBJ1-2, with TRBD1 matching 8 bases. The CDR3 consists of 14 residues. After removal of 7 bases from V and 3 bases from J, the junction contained 7 bases not matched to a gene. Germline V gene lookup returns CDR1 LNHDA and CDR2 SQIVND (reference sequence). CDR3 nucleotide sequence: TGTGCCAGTATCTCATCGGACAGGGACTATGGCTACACCTTC. This translates into CASISSDRDYGYTF.

The chain employs TRBV5-1 and TRBJ1-4; perhaps TRBD1 as D (5 bases). V was pared by 4 bases and J by 8 bases, with 18 bases between. The CDR3 is 15 residues long. CDR1 SGHRS and CDR2 YFSETQ come from the germline V gene. In DNA, the CDR3 is TGCGCCAGCAGCCGGGACTCCGGGAGTTGGGAAAAACTGTTTTTT. This gives the protein CASSRDSGSWEKLFF.

The V gene is TRBV3-1 (or the pseudogene TRBV3-2), the J gene TRBJ1-6; D not certain. The CDR3 loop spans 15 amino acids. The germline V and J ends were trimmed by 4 bases and 7 bases, with 14 bases remaining between them. The germline V gene has CDR1 LGHDT and CDR2 YNNKEL (reference sequence). CDR3 DNA sequence: TGTGCCAGCAGCCTTAACCGGGAACCCAATTCACCCCTCCACTTT. It translates to CASSLNREPNSPLHF.

The gene calls are TRBV3-1 (or the pseudogene TRBV3-2) and TRBJ1-1, with TRBD1 identical over 9 bases. CDR1 and CDR2 (germline): LGHDT, YNNKEL (reference sequence). After removal of 1 base from V and 5 bases from J, the junction contained 5 bases not matched to a gene. CDR3 length: 15 amino acids. CDR3 residues: CASSQGGQGRTEAFF. The CDR3 DNA reads TGTGCCAGCAGCCAAGGGGGACAGGGCAGGACTGAAGCTTTCTTT.

This chain connects TRBV12-3 or TRBV12-4 to TRBJ2-3, with 7 positions matching TRBD1. The CDR3 has 13 amino acids. Unmatched junction bases numbered 4, after V lost 6 bases and J lost 4 bases. CDR3 DNA: TGTGCCAGCAGCTCGACAGGGTCAGATACGCAGTATTTT. Amino acids: CASSSTGSDTQYF.

This clone was detected only once. The chain is built from TRBV4-1 and TRBJ1-1, with D unresolved. V lost 9 bases to trimming and J lost 0 bases, with 26 bases between them. This CDR3 spans 18 amino acids. Per the germline V gene, CDR1 is MGHRA and CDR2 is YSYEKL. The CDR3 bases are TGCGCCAGTCATGAAGCCGGAACGACTCTCACTATGAACACTGAAGCTTTCTTT. The encoded protein is CASHEAGTTLTMNTEAFF.

The V gene is TRBV29-1, the J gene TRBJ1-1; D remains unclear. The CDR3 covers 12 residues. V lost 3 bases to trimming and J lost 1 base, with 6 bases between them. Germline V CDR1 and CDR2: SQVTM, ANQGSEA. The CDR3 is CSVDEKNTEAFF. The CDR3, as DNA: TGCAGCGTTGATGAGAAGAACACTGAAGCTTTCTTT.

This chain joins TRBV27 and TRBJ1-1, with D uncertain. The germline gives CDR1 MNHEY, CDR2 SMNVEV (reference sequence). The CDR3 contains 14 residues. With 4 bases removed from V and 0 bases from J, the gap between germline ends came to 9 bases. The CDR3 here is CASSSRALNTEAFF. The CDR3 nucleotides read TGTGCCAGCAGTTCCCGCGCCCTGAACACTGAAGCTTTCTTT.

On this clone: In the same sample, other DNA sequences code for this CDR3. The chain has TRBV9 and TRBJ1-5; the D gene is possibly TRBD1 (5 bases). Germline V gene sequence: CDR1 SGDLS, CDR2 YYNGEE. The CDR3 loop spans 14 amino acids. The V and J ends lost 2 bases and 2 bases respectively, with 8 bases between them. The CDR3: CASSVGGGNQPQHF. The CDR3 bases are TGTGCCAGCAGCGTGGGGGGTGGCAATCAGCCCCAGCATTTT.

The J gene is TRBJ1-1, the V gene TRBV6-5; D remains unclear. The germline V gene has CDR1 MNHEY and CDR2 SVGAGI. Trimming pared 8 bases from V and 1 base from J, leaving 14 bases between. CDR3 length: 14 residues. The CDR3 loop is CASCVVVANTEAFF. Here the CDR3 DNA reads TGTGCCAGCTGCGTGGTGGTCGCGAACACTGAAGCTTTCTTT.

The chain is built from TRBV6-4 and TRBJ2-1; D may be TRBD2 (7 bases). The CDR3 loop spans 15 amino acids. V shed 9 bases and J shed 4 bases, with 19 bases lying between them. Germline V CDR1 and CDR2: MRHNA, SNTAGT. The CDR3 sequence: CASRRGETGYNEQFF. The DNA for the CDR3 is TGTGCCAGTCGACGGGGGGAGACAGGATACAATGAGCAGTTCTTC.

CDR3 coding DNA: TGTGCCACCGAGGGGGCCCGGACCGGGGAGCTGTTTTTT. It specifies CATEGARTGELFF. The rearrangement uses TRBV24-1 and TRBJ2-2; 7 bases line up with TRBD1. Unmatched junction bases numbered 5, after V lost 9 bases and J lost 5 bases. Germline CDR1 is KGHDR and CDR2 is SFDVKD. The CDR3 loop spans 13 amino acids.